This TCR beta chain was identified in a study of monozygotic twins with inflammatory bowel disease. Eight separate reactions per sample served to make cDNA. PCR of TCRalpha and TCRbeta cDNA was nested, with two rounds of 16 and 9 cycles. TCRdb re-called the 5' RACE reads; one entry per CDR3 protein, DNA not given. This repertoire comprises tens of thousands of distinct CDR3 sequences; its ten largest clones make up 6% to 9.5%. The authors drew around 2.7 ml of blood from each donor. CDR1 is SGHRS, CDR2 YFSETQ, per germline. The CDR3 has 14 residues. Input material: blood. This TCR came from a human donor with ulcerative colitis or Crohn's disease, or a healthy co-twin of an affected twin (not recorded which). V usage is TRBV5-1 and J usage is TRBJ2-1; the TCRdb D gene call, TRBD1, has no DNA to confirm it. This CDR3 is CASSLTEGRGEQFF. The entire variable domain, with the rest obtained from reference TRBV5-1 and TRBJ2-1, is as follows: KAGVTQTPRYLIKTRGQQVTLSCSPISGHRSVSWYQQTPGQGLQFLFEYFSETQRNKGNFPGRFSGRQFSNSRSEMNVSTLELGDSALYLCASSLTEGRGEQFFGPGTRLTVL.